Given below is one T cell receptor beta chain in context. Profiled with immunoSEQ multiplex PCR; TCRdb holds only in-frame clones, not every one. The profile shows 50,000 to 80,000 clones, around nine tenths of them singletons. The J segment lost 2 bases and the V segment lost 5 bases, leaving 15 bases of the junction unmatched. There are 17 residues in the CDR3. CDR1 is MDHEN, CDR2 SYDVKM, per germline. This sample was taken from a study of T cell changes during pregnancy in multiple sclerosis. Sequences were derived from peripheral blood, sampled in the second trimester of pregnancy. This chain uses TRBV28 with TRBJ2-7; 7 bases line up with TRBD1. The TCR was taken from a female donor with multiple sclerosis, enrolled in a pregnancy study. CDR3 nucleotides: TGTGCCAGCAGTCCAAGGCCGGGGACAGCTGGGGCCTACGAGCAGTACTTC. It translates to CASSPRPGTAGAYEQYF.